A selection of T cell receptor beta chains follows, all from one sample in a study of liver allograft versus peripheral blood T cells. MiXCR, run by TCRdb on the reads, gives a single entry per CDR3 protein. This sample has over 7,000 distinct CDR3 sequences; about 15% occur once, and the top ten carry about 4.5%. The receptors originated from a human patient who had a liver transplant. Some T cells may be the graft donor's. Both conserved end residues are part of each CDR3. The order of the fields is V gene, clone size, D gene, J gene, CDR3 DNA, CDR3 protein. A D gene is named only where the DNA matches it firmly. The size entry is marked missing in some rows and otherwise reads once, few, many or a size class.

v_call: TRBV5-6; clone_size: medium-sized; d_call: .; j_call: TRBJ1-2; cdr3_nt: TGTGCCAGCAGCTTTGGCCGGCAAGATGGCTACACCTTC; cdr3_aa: CASSFGRQDGYTF
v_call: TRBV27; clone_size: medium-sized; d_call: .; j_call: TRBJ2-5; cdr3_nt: TGTGCCAGCAGTTTGGACATTAGGGAGACCCAGTACTTC; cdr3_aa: CASSLDIRETQYF
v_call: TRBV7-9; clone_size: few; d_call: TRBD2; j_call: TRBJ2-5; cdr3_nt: TGTGCCAGCGGGGTTGGCGTAGCGGGGACCCAAGAGACCCAGTACTTC; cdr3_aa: CASGVGVAGTQETQYF
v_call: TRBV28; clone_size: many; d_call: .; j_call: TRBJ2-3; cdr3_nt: TGTGCCAGCAGTTTAGCGGAGCCTAATACGCAGTATTTT; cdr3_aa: CASSLAEPNTQYF
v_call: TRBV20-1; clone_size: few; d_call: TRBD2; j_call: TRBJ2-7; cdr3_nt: TGCAGTGCGAGAAGAACTAGCGGGACCTACGAGCAGTACTTC; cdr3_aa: CSARRTSGTYEQYF
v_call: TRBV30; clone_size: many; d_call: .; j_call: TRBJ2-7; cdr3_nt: TGTGCCTGGAGTGGTAGCTCATGGGAAGAGCAGTACTTC; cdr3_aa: CAWSGSSWEEQYF
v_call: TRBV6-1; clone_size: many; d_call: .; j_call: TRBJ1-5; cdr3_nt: TGTGCCAGCAGTGAAGCCCTGTCTAGAGATCAGCCCCAGCATTTT; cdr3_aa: CASSEALSRDQPQHF
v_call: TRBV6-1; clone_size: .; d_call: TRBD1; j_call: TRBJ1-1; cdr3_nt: TGTGCCAGCAGTGAAAGGGAGGACAGGGGAGCTTTCTTT; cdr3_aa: CASSEREDRGAFF
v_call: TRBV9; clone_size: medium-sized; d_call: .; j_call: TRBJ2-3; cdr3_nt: TGTGCCAGCAGCGTAGAGCCCCACCGAACAGATACGCAGTATTTT; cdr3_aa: CASSVEPHRTDTQYF
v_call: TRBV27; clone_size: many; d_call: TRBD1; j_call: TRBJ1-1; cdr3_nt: TGTGCCAGCAGTTTCCAGGGGGGCGGTGAAGCTTTCTTT; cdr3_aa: CASSFQGGGEAFF
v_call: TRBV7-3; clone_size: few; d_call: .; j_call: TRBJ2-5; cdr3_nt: TGTGCCAGCAGCTTAAACCCCTCCTCAGAGACCCAGTACTTC; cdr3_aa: CASSLNPSSETQYF
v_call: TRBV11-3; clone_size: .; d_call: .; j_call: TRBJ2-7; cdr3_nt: TGTGCCAGCGACTTGTGCGCAGGAGGGACCTACGAGCAGTACTTC; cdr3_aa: CASDLCAGGTYEQYF
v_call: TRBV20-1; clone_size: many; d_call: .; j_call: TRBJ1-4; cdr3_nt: TGCAGTGCCCAGATCGGCGGGGGCACACTGTTTTTT; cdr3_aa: CSAQIGGGTLFF
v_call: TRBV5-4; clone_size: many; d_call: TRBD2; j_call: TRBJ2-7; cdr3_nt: TGTGCCAGCAGCTTGGTCGGCGGGGGGGCGGGCTACGAGCAGTACTTC; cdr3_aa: CASSLVGGGAGYEQYF
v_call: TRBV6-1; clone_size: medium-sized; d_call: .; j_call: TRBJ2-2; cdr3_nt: TGTGCCAGCAGTGATGGGGGTTACACCGGGGAGCTGTTTTTT; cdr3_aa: CASSDGGYTGELFF
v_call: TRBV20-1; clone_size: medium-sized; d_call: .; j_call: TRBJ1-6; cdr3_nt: TGCAGTGCTAGAGAATCAGTCTCAGCCCTACACTTT; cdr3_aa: CSARESVSALHF
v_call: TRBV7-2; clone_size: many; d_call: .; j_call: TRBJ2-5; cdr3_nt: TGTGCCAGCAGCTTTCCGGGGGAGACCCAGTACTTC; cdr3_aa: CASSFPGETQYF
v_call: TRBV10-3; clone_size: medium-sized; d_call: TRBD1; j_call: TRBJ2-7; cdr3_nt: TGTGCCATCAGTTCCTCCCCGGGACAGGGGGAGCAGTACTTC; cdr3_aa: CAISSSPGQGEQYF
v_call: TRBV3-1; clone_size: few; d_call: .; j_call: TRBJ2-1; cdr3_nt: TGTGCCAGCAGCCTTGGCCTGAGCTCCTACAATGAGCAGTTCTTC; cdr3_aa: CASSLGLSSYNEQFF
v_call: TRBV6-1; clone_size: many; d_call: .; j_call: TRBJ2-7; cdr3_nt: TGTGCCAGCAGTGAATTCGGGGGCTACGAGCAGTACTTC; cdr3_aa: CASSEFGGYEQYF
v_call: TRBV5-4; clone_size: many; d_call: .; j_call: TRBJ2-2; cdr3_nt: TGTGCCAGCAGCTTGGGGCGGAGGGGGCAGAACACCGGGGAGCTGTTTTTT; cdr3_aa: CASSLGRRGQNTGELFF
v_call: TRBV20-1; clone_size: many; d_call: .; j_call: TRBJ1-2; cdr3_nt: TGCAGTGCAACGGGGCAGGACTATGGCTACACCTTC; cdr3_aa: CSATGQDYGYTF
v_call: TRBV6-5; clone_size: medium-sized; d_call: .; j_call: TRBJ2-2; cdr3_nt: TGTGCCAGCAGTGTGCTTATTCCCCCCAACACCGGGGAGCTGTTTTTT; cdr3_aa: CASSVLIPPNTGELFF
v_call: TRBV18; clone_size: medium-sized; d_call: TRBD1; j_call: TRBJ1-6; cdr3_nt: TGTGCCAGCTCAAAGGGGGCAGGAAGCTCCTATAATTCACCCCTCCACTTT; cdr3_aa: CASSKGAGSSYNSPLHF
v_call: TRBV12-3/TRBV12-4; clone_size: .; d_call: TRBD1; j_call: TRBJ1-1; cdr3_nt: TGTGCCAGCAGTTTGGGACAGGGGATGAACACTGAAGCTTTCTTT; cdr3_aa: CASSLGQGMNTEAFF
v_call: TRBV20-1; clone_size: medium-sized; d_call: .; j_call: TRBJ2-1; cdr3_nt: TGCAGTGCTAGAGTGGCGGGCCTCTACAATGAGCAGTTCTTC; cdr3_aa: CSARVAGLYNEQFF
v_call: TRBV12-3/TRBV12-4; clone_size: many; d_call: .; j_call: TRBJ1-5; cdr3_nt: TGTGCCAGCAGCCGTATCGCCGGTCAGCCCCAGCATTTT; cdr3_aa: CASSRIAGQPQHF
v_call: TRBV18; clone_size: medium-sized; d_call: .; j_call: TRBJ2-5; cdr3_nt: TGTGCCAGCTCACCACCAGGGGGAGAGACCCAGTACTTC; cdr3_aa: CASSPPGGETQYF
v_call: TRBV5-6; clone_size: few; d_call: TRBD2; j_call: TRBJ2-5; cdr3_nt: TGTGCCAGCAGCTTGAGTCTAGCGGAAGAGACCCAGTACTTC; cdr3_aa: CASSLSLAEETQYF
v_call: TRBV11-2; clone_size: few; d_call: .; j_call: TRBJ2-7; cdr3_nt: TGTGCCAGCAGCTTAGTCGGGTCCGGGAACTACGAGCAGTACTTC; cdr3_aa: CASSLVGSGNYEQYF
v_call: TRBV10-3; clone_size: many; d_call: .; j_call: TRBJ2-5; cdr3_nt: TGTGCCACGGGACCGCCACAAGAGACCCAGTACTTC; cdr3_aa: CATGPPQETQYF
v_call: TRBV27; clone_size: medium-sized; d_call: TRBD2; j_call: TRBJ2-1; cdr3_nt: TGTGCCAGCAACCTCTCTAGCGGGGGTGCTGGGGAGCAGTTCTTC; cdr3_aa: CASNLSSGGAGEQFF
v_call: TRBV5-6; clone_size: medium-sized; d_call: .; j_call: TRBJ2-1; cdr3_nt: TGTGCCAGCAGCTTGGATTGGCAGGGGCTGGGCAATGAGCAGTTCTTC; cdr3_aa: CASSLDWQGLGNEQFF
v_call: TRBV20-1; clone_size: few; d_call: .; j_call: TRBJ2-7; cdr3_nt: TGCAGTGCCCAGGGAGCTCACTCCTACGAGCAGTACTTC; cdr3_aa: CSAQGAHSYEQYF
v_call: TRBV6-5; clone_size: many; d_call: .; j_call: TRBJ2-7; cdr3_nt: TGTGCCAGCAGTTACAACTACGAGCAGTACTTC; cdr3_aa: CASSYNYEQYF